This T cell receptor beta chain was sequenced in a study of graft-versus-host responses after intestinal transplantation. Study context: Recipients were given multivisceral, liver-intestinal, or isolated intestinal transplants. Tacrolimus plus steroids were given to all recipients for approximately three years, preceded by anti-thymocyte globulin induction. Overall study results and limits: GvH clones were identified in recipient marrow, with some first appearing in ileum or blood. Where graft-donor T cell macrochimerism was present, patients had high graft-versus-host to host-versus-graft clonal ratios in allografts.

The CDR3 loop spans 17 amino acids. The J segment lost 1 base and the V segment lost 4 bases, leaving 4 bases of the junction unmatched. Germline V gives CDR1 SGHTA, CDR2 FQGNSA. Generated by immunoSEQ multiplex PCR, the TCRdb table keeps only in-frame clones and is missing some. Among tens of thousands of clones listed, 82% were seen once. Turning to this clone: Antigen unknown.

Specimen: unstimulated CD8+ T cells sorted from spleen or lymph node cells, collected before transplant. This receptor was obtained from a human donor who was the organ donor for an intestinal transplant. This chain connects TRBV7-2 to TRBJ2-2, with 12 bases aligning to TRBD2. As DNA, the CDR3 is TGTGCCAGCAGCTCCAAACTAGCGGGGGGGAACACCGGGGAGCTGTTTTTT. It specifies CASSSKLAGGNTGELFF.